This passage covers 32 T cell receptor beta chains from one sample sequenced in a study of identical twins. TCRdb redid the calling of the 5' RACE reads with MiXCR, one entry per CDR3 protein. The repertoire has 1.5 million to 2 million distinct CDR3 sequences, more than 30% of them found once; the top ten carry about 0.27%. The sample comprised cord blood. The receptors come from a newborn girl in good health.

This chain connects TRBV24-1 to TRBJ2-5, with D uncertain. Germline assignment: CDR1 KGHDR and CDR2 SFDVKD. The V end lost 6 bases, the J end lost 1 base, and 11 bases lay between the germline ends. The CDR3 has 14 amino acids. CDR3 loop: CATSYSGFQETQYF. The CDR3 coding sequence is TGTGCCACCAGTTATTCTGGGTTCCAAGAGACCCAGTACTTC.

The CDR3 spells CASSLGLKRETQYF. The CDR3 nucleotides read TGTGCCAGCAGCTTAGGACTAAAACGAGAGACCCAGTACTTC. This chain links TRBV7-9 with TRBJ2-5, with a possible D match to TRBD2 (5 bases). Germline CDR1 reads SEHNR; CDR2 reads FQNEAQ (reference sequence). V was trimmed by 1 base and J by 4 bases, leaving 10 bases between them. CDR3 length: 14 amino acids. The full variable domain, completed using reference TRBV7-9 and TRBJ2-5, is DTGVSQNPRHKITKRGQNVTFRCDPISEHNRLYWYRQTLGQGPEFLTYFQNEAQLEKSRLLSDRFSAERPKGSFSTLEIQRTEQGDSAMYLCASSLGLKRETQYFGPGTRLLVL.

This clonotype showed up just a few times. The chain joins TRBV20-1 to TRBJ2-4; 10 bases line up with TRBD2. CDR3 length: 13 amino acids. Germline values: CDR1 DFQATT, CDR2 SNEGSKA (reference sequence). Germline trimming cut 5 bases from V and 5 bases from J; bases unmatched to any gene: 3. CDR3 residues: CSAESGRENIQYF. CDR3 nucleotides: TGCAGTGCTGAGAGCGGGAGGGAAAACATTCAGTACTTC.

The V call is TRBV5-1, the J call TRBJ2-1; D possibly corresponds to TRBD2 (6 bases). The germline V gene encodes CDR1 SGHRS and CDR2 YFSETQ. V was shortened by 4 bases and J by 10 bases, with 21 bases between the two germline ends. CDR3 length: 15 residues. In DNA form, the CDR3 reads TGCGCCAGCAGCGGGGTTGGGGGGAGACGTAGCGAGCAGTTCTTC. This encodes CASSGVGGRRSEQFF.

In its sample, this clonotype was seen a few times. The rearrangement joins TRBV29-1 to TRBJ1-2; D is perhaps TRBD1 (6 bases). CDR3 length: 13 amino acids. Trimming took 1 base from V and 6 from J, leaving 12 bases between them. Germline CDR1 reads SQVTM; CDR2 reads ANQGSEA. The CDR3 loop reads CSVEGWQGHGYTF. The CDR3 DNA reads TGCAGCGTTGAAGGGTGGCAGGGGCATGGCTACACCTTC.

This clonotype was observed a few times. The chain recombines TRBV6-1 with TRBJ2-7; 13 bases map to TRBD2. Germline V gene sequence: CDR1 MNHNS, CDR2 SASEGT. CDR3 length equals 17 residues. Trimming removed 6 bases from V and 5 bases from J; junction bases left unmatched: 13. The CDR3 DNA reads TGTGCCAGCAGCAAGAGGACTAGCGGGAGTTCCCGGGACGAGCAGTACTTC. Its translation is CASSKRTSGSSRDEQYF.

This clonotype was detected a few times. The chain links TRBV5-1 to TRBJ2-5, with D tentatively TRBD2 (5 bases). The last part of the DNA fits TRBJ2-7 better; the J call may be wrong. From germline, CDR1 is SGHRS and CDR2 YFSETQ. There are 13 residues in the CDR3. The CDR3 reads CASSFPDGDEQYF. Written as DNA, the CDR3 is TGCGCCAGCAGCTTCCCTGACGGGGACGAGCAGTACTTC.

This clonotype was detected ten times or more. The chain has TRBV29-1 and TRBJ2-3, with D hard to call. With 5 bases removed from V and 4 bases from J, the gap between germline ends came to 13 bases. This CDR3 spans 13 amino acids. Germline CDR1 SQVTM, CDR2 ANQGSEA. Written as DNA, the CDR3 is TGCAGCGTTATGGCCCTACGGGCAGATACGCAGTATTTT. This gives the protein CSVMALRADTQYF.

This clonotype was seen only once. The CDR3 reads CASTSHLNTGELFF. The CDR3 DNA is TGTGCCAGCACTTCCCATTTAAACACCGGGGAGCTGTTTTTT. The rearrangement uses TRBV2 and TRBJ2-2; D gene uncertain. Trimming took 7 bases from V and 2 from J, leaving 11 bases between them. CDR1 and CDR2 (germline): SNHLY, FYNNEI. The CDR3 has 14 residues.

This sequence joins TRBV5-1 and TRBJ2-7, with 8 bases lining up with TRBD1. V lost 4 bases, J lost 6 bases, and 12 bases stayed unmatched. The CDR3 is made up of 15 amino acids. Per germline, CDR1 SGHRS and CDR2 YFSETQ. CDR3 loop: CASSPAWTGQGEQYF. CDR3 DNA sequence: TGCGCCAGCAGCCCAGCCTGGACAGGGCAGGGCGAGCAGTACTTC.

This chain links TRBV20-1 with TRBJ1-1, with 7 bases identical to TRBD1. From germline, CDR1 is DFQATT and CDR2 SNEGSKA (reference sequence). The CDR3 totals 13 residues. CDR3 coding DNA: TGCAGCGGAAGACGACAGGGGAACACTGAAGCTTTCTTT. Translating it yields CSGRRQGNTEAFF.

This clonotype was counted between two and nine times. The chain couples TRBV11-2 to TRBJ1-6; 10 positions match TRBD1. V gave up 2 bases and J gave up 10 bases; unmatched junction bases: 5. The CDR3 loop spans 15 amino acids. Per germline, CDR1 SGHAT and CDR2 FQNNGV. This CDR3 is CASSLRTGGLSPLHF. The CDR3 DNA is TGTGCCAGCAGCTTACGGACAGGGGGTTTGTCACCCCTCCACTTT.

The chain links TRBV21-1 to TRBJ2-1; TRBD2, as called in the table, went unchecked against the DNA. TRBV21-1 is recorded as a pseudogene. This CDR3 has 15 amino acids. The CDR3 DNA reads TGTGCCAGCAGCAATAGGGGGAGTGGGTACAATGAGCAGTTCTTC. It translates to CASSNRGSGYNEQFF.

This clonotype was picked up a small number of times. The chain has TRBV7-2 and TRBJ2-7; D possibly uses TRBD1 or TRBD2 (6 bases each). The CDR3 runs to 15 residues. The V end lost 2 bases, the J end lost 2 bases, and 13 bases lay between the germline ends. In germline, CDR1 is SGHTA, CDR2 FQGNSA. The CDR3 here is CASSLFGGRTYEQYF. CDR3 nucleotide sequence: TGTGCCAGCAGCTTATTTGGGGGGCGTACCTACGAGCAGTACTTC.

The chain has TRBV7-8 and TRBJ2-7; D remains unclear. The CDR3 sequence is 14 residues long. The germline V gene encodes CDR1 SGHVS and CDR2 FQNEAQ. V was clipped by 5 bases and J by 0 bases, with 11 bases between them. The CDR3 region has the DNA TGTGCCAGCAGCGTAGGTGTCAACTCCTACGAGCAGTACTTC. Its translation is CASSVGVNSYEQYF.

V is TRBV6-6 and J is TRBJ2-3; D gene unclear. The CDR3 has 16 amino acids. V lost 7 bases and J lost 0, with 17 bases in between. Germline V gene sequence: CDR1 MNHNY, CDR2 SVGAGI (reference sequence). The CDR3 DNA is TGTGCCAGCAAAGGGCTGACCAGAGGTAGCACAGATACGCAGTATTTT. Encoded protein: CASKGLTRGSTDTQYF.

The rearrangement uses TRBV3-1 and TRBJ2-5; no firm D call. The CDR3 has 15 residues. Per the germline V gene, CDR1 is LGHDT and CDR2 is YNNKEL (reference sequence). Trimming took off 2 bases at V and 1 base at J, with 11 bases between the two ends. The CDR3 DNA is TGTGCCAGCAGCCAAAAACCCGGTGGCCAAGAGACCCAGTACTTC. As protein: CASSQKPGGQETQYF.

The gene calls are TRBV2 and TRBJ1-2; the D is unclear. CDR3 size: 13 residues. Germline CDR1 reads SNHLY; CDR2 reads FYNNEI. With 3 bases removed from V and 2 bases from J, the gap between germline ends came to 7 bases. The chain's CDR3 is CASSEGNNYGYTF. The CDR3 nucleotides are TGTGCCAGCAGTGAGGGCAACAACTATGGCTACACCTTC. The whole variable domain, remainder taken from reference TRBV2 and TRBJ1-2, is EPEVTQTPSHQVTQMGQEVILRCVPISNHLYFYWYRQILGQKVEFLVSFYNNEISEKSEIFDDQFSVERPDGSNFTLKIRSTKLEDSAMYFCASSEGNNYGYTFGSGTRLTVV.

CDR3 region: CAILPSVGMNTEAFF. The CDR3 bases are TGTGCCATCCTCCCGTCGGTGGGGATGAACACTGAAGCTTTCTTT. V is TRBV10-3 and J is TRBJ1-1, with no clear D. Germline-derived CDR1 and CDR2 are ENHRY and SYGVKD. The CDR3 length is 15 residues. The germline V and J ends were trimmed by 8 bases and 0 bases, with 16 bases remaining between them.

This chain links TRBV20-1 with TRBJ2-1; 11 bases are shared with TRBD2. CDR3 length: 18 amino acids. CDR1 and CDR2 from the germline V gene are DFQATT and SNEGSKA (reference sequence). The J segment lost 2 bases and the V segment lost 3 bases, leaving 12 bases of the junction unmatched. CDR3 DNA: TGCAGTGCTAGGGTACTAGCGGGAGAGAGGGGGACCTACAATGAGCAGTTCTTC. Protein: CSARVLAGERGTYNEQFF.

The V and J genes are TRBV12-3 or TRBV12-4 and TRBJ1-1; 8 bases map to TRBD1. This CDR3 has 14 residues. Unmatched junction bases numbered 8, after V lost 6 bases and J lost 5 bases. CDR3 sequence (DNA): TGTGCCAGCAGCCCCCAGGGGGCGAAGACTGAAGCTTTCTTT. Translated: CASSPQGAKTEAFF.

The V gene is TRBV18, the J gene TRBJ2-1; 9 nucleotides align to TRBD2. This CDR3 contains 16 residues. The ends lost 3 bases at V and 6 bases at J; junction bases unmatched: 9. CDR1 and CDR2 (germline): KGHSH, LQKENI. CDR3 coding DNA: TGTGCCAGCTCACCCCTAGGTAGCGGGGGATCCAATGAGCAGTTCTTC. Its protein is CASSPLGSGGSNEQFF.

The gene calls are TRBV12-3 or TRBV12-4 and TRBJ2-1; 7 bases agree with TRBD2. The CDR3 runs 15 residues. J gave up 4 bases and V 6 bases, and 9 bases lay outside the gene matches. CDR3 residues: CASRRGSGEYNEQFF. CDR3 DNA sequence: TGTGCCAGCAGACGCGGGAGCGGGGAATACAATGAGCAGTTCTTC.

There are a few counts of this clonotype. For the CDR3, the DNA is TGTGCCAGCAGCTTAAATACCGGGAGAAACTATGGCTACACCTTC. Its protein is CASSLNTGRNYGYTF. The V and J genes are TRBV7-9 and TRBJ1-2; the D is unclear. The CDR3 runs 15 residues. V lost 2 bases and J lost 2, with 12 bases in between. CDR1 is SEHNR and CDR2 is FQNEAQ in the germline V gene (reference sequence).

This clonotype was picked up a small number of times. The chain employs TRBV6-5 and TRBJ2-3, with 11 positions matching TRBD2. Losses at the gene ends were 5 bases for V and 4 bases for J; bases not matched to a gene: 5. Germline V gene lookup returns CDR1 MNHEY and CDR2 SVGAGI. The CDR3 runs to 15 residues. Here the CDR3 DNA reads TGTGCCAGCAGTACGACTAGCGGGATCGCAGATACGCAGTATTTT. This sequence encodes CASSTTSGIADTQYF.

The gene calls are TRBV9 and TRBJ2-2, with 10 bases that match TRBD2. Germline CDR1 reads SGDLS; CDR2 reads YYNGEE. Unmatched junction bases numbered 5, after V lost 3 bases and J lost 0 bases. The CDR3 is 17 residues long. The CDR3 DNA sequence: TGTGCCAGCAGCGGTGAGCGGGAGGGTCCGAACACCGGGGAGCTGTTTTTT. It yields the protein CASSGEREGPNTGELFF.

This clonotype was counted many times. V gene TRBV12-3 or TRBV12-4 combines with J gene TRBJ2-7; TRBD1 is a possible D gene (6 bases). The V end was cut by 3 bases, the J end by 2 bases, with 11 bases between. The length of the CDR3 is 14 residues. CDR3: CASSLVGDTYEQYF. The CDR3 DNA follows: TGTGCCAGCAGTTTGGTGGGGGACACCTACGAGCAGTACTTC.

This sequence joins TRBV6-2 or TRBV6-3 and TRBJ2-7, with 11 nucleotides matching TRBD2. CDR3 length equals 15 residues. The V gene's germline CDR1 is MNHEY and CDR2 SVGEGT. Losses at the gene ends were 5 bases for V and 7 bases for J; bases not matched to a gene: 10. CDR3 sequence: CASSMTSGAGDEQYF. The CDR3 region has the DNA TGTGCCAGCAGTATGACTAGCGGGGCCGGGGATGAGCAGTACTTC.

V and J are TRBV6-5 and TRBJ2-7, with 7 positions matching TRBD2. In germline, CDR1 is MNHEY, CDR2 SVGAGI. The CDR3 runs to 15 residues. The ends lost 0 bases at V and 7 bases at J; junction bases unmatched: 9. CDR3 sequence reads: CASSYSAGAYNEQYF. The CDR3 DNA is TGTGCCAGCAGTTACTCTGCGGGAGCCTACAATGAGCAGTACTTC.

The CDR3: CASSQCPSFGELFF. CDR3 in DNA: TGTGCCAGCAGCCAATGCCCGAGTTTCGGGGAGCTGTTTTTT. This rearrangement joins TRBV3-1 to TRBJ2-2, with D unresolved. From germline, CDR1 is LGHDT and CDR2 YNNKEL (reference sequence). The CDR3 is 14 residues long. The V end lost 2 bases, the J end lost 7 bases, and 11 bases lay between the germline ends.

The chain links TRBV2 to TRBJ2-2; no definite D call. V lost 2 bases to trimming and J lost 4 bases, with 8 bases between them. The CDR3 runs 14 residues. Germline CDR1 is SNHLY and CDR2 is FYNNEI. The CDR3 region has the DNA TGTGCCAGCAGTGAAAATAGCCGCACCGGGGAGCTGTTTTTT. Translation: CASSENSRTGELFF.

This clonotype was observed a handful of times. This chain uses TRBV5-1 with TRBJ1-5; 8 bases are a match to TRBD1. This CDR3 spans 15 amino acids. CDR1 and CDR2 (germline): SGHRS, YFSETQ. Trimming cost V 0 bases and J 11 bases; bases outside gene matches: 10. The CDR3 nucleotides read TGCGCCAGCAGCTTGGACGGGACAGGATGGACTGCCCAGCATTTT. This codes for CASSLDGTGWTAQHF.